This TCR beta chain is from a study of technical replicates of blood from several donors. Trimming stripped 1 base from V and 5 bases from J, with 11 bases between. CDR3 length equals 14 residues. CDR1 MDHEN and CDR2 SYDVKM come from the germline V gene. Repertoires were generated with immunoSEQ multiplex PCR, while TCRdb's copy carries only in-frame clones and drops some. The table lists tens of thousands of clones, around 97% of them singletons. The sample taken for sequencing was T cells isolated from PBMCs. The chain joins TRBV28 to TRBJ2-5; no definite D call. This TCR derives from a human donor in good health. For the CDR3, the DNA is TGTGCCAGCAGTTTATTCTCATTTAGCGAGACCCAGTACTTC. Residues: CASSLFSFSETQYF.